These 24 T cell receptor beta chains were all obtained from the same sample, sequenced in a study of blood T cells in healthy people across ages. It was with a sample-barcoded 5' primer and a J-beta primer mix that a second PCR of roughly 7 to 12 cycles was run. TCRdb used MiXCR to reprocess the 5' RACE reads, holding one entry per CDR3 protein. Among 1.5 million to 2 million distinct CDR3 sequences listed, 28% were seen once. The sequencing sample was made of blood. These receptors all stem from a woman aged 25 to 45 in good health.

The chain uses TRBV7-2 and TRBJ1-5; possible D gene TRBD1, 6 bases. Per germline, CDR1 SGHTA and CDR2 FQGNSA. This CDR3 region has 15 residues. V shed 4 bases and J shed 5 bases, with 15 bases lying between them. CDR3 sequence reads: CASSSGQSGDQPQHF. CDR3 DNA sequence: TGTGCCAGCAGCTCCGGACAGTCCGGAGATCAGCCCCAGCATTTT.

The chain joins TRBV11-3 to TRBJ2-7, with a tentative D call TRBD2 (7 bases). Trimming shortened V by 5 bases and J by 5 bases, and 16 bases separated the two germline ends. The germline CDR1 and CDR2 sequences are SGHNT and YENEEA. The CDR3 has 14 residues. CDR3 amino acids: CASSPTGGGNEQYF. The CDR3 DNA sequence: TGTGCCAGCAGCCCCACGGGGGGCGGGAACGAGCAGTACTTC.

The chain recombines TRBV7-6 with TRBJ2-2; D might be TRBD1 (6 bases). The V and J ends lost 7 bases and 4 bases respectively, with 16 bases between them. CDR3 size: 15 residues. Germline CDR1 and CDR2: SGHVS and FNYEAQ. The CDR3 loop reads CASTFTTRGTGELFF. The CDR3 DNA follows: TGTGCCAGCACCTTTACGACCAGGGGCACCGGGGAGCTGTTTTTT. Variable domain in full (rest from reference TRBV7-6 and TRBJ2-2): GAGVSQSPRYKVTKRGQDVALRCDPISGHVSLYWYRQALGQGPEFLTYFNYEAQQDKSGLPNDRFSAERPEGSISTLTIQRTEQRDSAMYRCASTFTTRGTGELFFGEGSRLTVL.

This clonotype was observed many times. This sequence joins TRBV29-1 and TRBJ2-7, with 8 nucleotides matching TRBD1. V shed 1 base, J shed 2 bases, and the junction held 10 bases outside the gene matches. Germline V gives CDR1 SQVTM, CDR2 ANQGSEA. The CDR3 length is 16 residues. The CDR3 DNA reads as TGCAGCGTTGAAGGGGAATCACAGGGGGTCCCCTACGAGCAGTACTTC. It specifies CSVEGESQGVPYEQYF.

The rearrangement uses TRBV10-1 and TRBJ2-1, with TRBD2 matching 8 bases. Trimming took 8 bases from V and 1 from J; bases not matched to a gene: 4. The CDR3 loop spans 14 amino acids. CDR1 is WNHNN and CDR2 is SYGVQD in the germline V gene (reference sequence). The CDR3 here is CASGASGSYNEQFF. The CDR3 DNA sequence: TGCGCCAGCGGGGCTAGCGGGTCCTACAATGAGCAGTTCTTC.

Points on this clonotype: An end of the junction does not agree with germline; a read error may underlie this. This chain links TRBV5-8 with TRBJ2-1; D not resolved. The CDR3 consists of 11 residues. CDR1 and CDR2 from the germline V gene are SGHTS and YDEGEE. The CDR3 here is CASSDKNGQFF. As DNA, the CDR3 is TGTGCCAGCAGCGATAAAAATGGGCAGTTCTTC.

This clonotype has only a few counts. V usage is TRBV6-2 or TRBV6-3 and J usage is TRBJ2-4; D is perhaps TRBD1 or TRBD2 (5 bases each). The CDR3 has 13 residues. The germline V gene encodes CDR1 MNHEY and CDR2 SVGEGT. Trimming left V 7 bases short and J 4 bases short, with 11 bases between. This CDR3 reads CASTWGGKNIQYF. In DNA, the CDR3 is TGTGCCAGCACCTGGGGCGGGAAAAACATTCAGTACTTC.

The chain has TRBV29-1 and TRBJ1-5; no firm D call. CDR3 length: 8 residues. Looked up from germline, CDR1 is SQVTM and CDR2 is ANQGSEA. V shed 6 bases and J shed 14 bases, with 8 bases lying between them. As DNA, the CDR3 is TGCAGCGTGCTAGATGAGCATTTT. As protein: CSVLDEHF.

The chain combines TRBV6-1 with TRBJ1-2; D unclear. V dropped 2 bases and J dropped 5 bases, with 12 bases sitting between them. This CDR3 has 14 residues. CDR1 and CDR2 from the germline V gene are MNHNS and SASEGT. DNA for the CDR3: TGTGCCAGCAGTGAATATGGGCAGGATTATGGCTACACCTTC. It specifies CASSEYGQDYGYTF.

The sample holds a few counts of this clonotype. A read error may produce the germline difference seen at one junction end. The V and J genes are TRBV7-8 and TRBJ2-4; TRBD2 aligns across 7 bases. CDR1 is SGHVS and CDR2 is FQNEAQ in the germline V gene. The CDR3 is 15 amino acids. This CDR3 reads CTSSPGGLAKNIQYF. In DNA form, the CDR3 reads TGTACCAGCAGCCCGGGGGGATTAGCCAAAAACATTCAGTACTTC. Using reference TRBV7-8 and TRBJ2-4 for the parts outside the CDR3, the full variable domain is GAGVSQSPRYKVAKRGQDVALRCDPISGHVSLFWYQQALGQGPEFLTYFQNEAQLDKSGLPSDRFFAERPEGSVSTLKIQRTQQEDSAVYLCTSSPGGLAKNIQYFGAGTRLSVL.

This chain joins TRBV6-1 and TRBJ1-1; TRBD1 is a possible D gene (5 bases). The germline V gene encodes CDR1 MNHNS and CDR2 SASEGT. The V end was cut by 7 bases, the J end by 8 bases, with 17 bases between. The CDR3 length is 13 residues. CDR3 protein: CASIEPSWTEAFF. CDR3 DNA sequence: TGTGCCAGCATCGAACCTTCGTGGACAGAAGCTTTCTTT.

This clonotype was seen at least ten times. This chain joins TRBV5-1 and TRBJ1-2; no definite D call. CDR3 length: 15 residues. Germline V gene sequence: CDR1 SGHRS, CDR2 YFSETQ. V was cut by 0 bases and J by 6 bases, with 15 bases left in between. In DNA, the CDR3 is TGCGCCAGCAGCTTGGAGGACGGAGCCCGCGATGGCTACACCTTC. Translation: CASSLEDGARDGYTF.

This clonotype was picked up a small number of times. The chain is built from TRBV12-3 or TRBV12-4 and TRBJ2-7; 7 bases match TRBD1. This CDR3 has 13 residues. Trimming took 6 bases from V and 2 from J; bases not matched to a gene: 4. CDR3 coding DNA: TGTGCCAGCAGACAACAGGGGCCCTACGAGCAGTACTTC. This encodes CASRQQGPYEQYF.

V and J are TRBV20-1 and TRBJ2-7; the D gene is possibly TRBD1 (6 bases). This CDR3 has 14 amino acids. The V gene lost 4 bases and the J gene lost 2 bases, with 15 bases spanning the gap. Germline CDR1 is DFQATT and CDR2 is SNEGSKA (reference sequence). This CDR3 is CSATQETGPYEQYF. Written as DNA, the CDR3 is TGCAGTGCTACTCAGGAGACAGGACCCTACGAGCAGTACTTC.

The chain has TRBV3-1 and TRBJ2-4, with D possibly being TRBD1 or TRBD2 (6 bases each). The ends were cut back, 4 bases at V and 3 bases at J, with 19 bases in the middle. CDR3 length: 17 residues. The V gene's germline CDR1 is LGHDT and CDR2 YNNKEL (reference sequence). This chain's CDR3 is CASSPYREGGSKNIQYF. CDR3 bases: TGTGCCAGCAGCCCATATCGAGAGGGGGGAAGCAAAAACATTCAGTACTTC.

This clonotype was detected only a few times. The chain recombines TRBV5-1 with TRBJ2-7; TRBD1 might be the D (6 bases). The CDR3 is 14 amino acids. V dropped 4 bases and J dropped 6 bases, with 17 bases sitting between them. Germline CDR1 is SGHRS and CDR2 is YFSETQ. The CDR3 sequence: CASSPGSKGGEQYF. CDR3 coding DNA: TGCGCCAGCAGCCCCGGGTCCAAAGGGGGCGAGCAGTACTTC.

This rearrangement joins TRBV20-1 to TRBJ1-5; D call uncertain. The CDR3 is 12 residues long. Trimming left V 6 bases short and J 4 bases short, with 10 bases between. Germline V gene sequence: CDR1 DFQATT, CDR2 SNEGSKA (reference sequence). The CDR3 here is CSAKRQNQPQHF. In DNA, the CDR3 is TGCAGTGCCAAGAGGCAGAATCAGCCCCAGCATTTT.

This clonotype showed up many times. J is TRBJ2-6 and V is TRBV5-1, with TRBD1 identical over 7 bases. The trim removed 3 bases at V and 0 bases at J, leaving 9 bases unmatched. CDR1 SGHRS and CDR2 YFSETQ come from the germline V gene. This CDR3 comprises 18 residues. The CDR3 is CASSSVGGFVSGANVLTF. In DNA form, the CDR3 reads TGCGCCAGCAGCTCGGTAGGGGGCTTCGTCTCTGGGGCCAACGTCCTGACTTTC. The full variable domain, rest sourced from reference TRBV5-1 and TRBJ2-6, is KAGVTQTPRYLIKTRGQQVTLSCSPISGHRSVSWYQQTPGQGLQFLFEYFSETQRNKGNFPGRFSGRQFSNSRSEMNVSTLELGDSALYLCASSSVGGFVSGANVLTFGAGSRLTVL.

The chain has TRBV15 and TRBJ2-1, with D possibly matching TRBD2 (6 bases). V lost 1 base, J lost 3 bases, and 7 bases lay in between. The CDR3 spans 14 residues. From germline, CDR1 is LNHNV and CDR2 YYDKDF (reference sequence). The CDR3 is CATSRGGIYNEQFF. The DNA for the CDR3 is TGTGCCACCAGCAGAGGCGGGATCTACAATGAGCAGTTCTTC.

This clonotype came up many times. The V call is TRBV20-1, the J call TRBJ1-2; D uncertain. The CDR3 covers 10 residues. Trimming removed 7 bases at V and 3 bases at J, with 6 bases between. Germline CDR1 DFQATT, CDR2 SNEGSKA (reference sequence). CDR3 nucleotides: TGCAGTGTTCAGGACTATGGCTACACCTTC. Its translation is CSVQDYGYTF.

This clonotype occurred a few times. This sequence joins TRBV28 and TRBJ2-1; D is undetermined. Per germline, CDR1 MDHEN and CDR2 SYDVKM. V was pared by 1 base and J by 5 bases, with 15 bases between. There are 16 residues in the CDR3. The CDR3 sequence is CASSLFGPTSDNEQFF. CDR3 nucleotide sequence: TGTGCCAGCAGTTTATTTGGCCCCACTTCGGACAATGAGCAGTTCTTC. Filled out from reference TRBV28 and TRBJ2-1, the complete variable domain reads DVKVTQSSRYLVKRTGEKVFLECVQDMDHENMFWYRQDPGLGLRLIYFSYDVKMKEKGDIPEGYSVSREKKERFSLILESASTNQTSMYLCASSLFGPTSDNEQFFGPGTRLTVL.

The J gene is TRBJ1-1, the V gene TRBV28; 9 bases map to TRBD1. CDR3 length: 15 residues. The V and J ends lost 3 bases and 6 bases, in that order; junction bases with no gene match: 8. Germline V lookup: CDR1 MDHEN, CDR2 SYDVKM. CDR3 protein: CASSFRRDRVSEAFF. In DNA, the CDR3 is TGTGCCAGCAGTTTTCGACGGGACAGGGTTTCTGAAGCTTTCTTT.

The V call is TRBV20-1, the J call TRBJ2-7; TRBD2 matches 7 bases. The CDR3 runs 14 residues. The J segment lost 6 bases and the V segment lost 4 bases, leaving 12 bases of the junction unmatched. Germline-derived CDR1 and CDR2 are DFQATT and SNEGSKA (reference sequence). As DNA, the CDR3 is TGCAGTGCTAAAGAAGGGAGGGGAATTTCCGAGCAGTACTTC. This codes for CSAKEGRGISEQYF.

This chain uses TRBV5-1 with TRBJ1-1, with D unclear. The CDR3 loop spans 15 amino acids. V dropped 4 bases and J dropped 1 base, with 14 bases sitting between them. Per the germline V gene, CDR1 is SGHRS and CDR2 is YFSETQ. CDR3 region: CASSRPEKANTEAFF. In DNA form, the CDR3 reads TGCGCCAGCAGCCGCCCGGAGAAGGCGAACACTGAAGCTTTCTTT.